This entry is about one TCR beta chain. The data stem from a study of blood T cell repertoires in COVID-19. The CDR3 loop spans 15 amino acids. Trimming pared 4 bases from V and 4 bases from J, leaving 16 bases between. Germline V lookup: CDR1 LGHNA, CDR2 YNFKEQ. TCRdb's table, derived via immunoSEQ multiplex PCR, lists solely in-frame clones and lacks some. The data contain over 300,000 clones, roughly nine tenths of them singletons. The TCR was taken from a woman in her 30s who had recovered from COVID-19. The sequencing sample was made of PBMCs or T cells enriched from blood (not recorded which). The chain employs TRBV4-2 and TRBJ1-2; possible D gene TRBD1, 5 bases. This CDR3 reads CASSRQKGEGYGYTF. In nucleotides, the CDR3 is TGTGCCAGCAGCCGACAAAAAGGGGAAGGCTATGGCTACACCTTC.